This passage covers 20 T cell receptor beta chains from one sample sequenced in a study of blood T cell repertoires in COVID-19. Method: immunoSEQ multiplex PCR; TCRdb's copy keeps in-frame clones and lacks some. This table holds roughly 500,000 clones, 80% to 90% found once. Input material: peripheral blood. The receptor source for this set is a human donor in a cohort sampled during active COVID-19.

The CDR3 sequence: CASSLWQGNTEAFF. DNA of the CDR3: TGTGCCAGCAGCTTATGGCAGGGCAACACTGAAGCTTTCTTT. The V and J genes are TRBV7-2 and TRBJ1-1; perhaps TRBD1 as D (5 bases). This CDR3 has 14 residues. Trimming pared 2 bases from V and 2 bases from J, leaving 9 bases between. In germline, CDR1 is SGHTA, CDR2 FQGNSA.

This clone was counted ten times or more. The chain has TRBV14 and TRBJ1-2, with D possibly TRBD1 on 5 matching bases. Trimming removed 3 bases from V and 8 bases from J, with 13 bases in between. Germline V gives CDR1 SGHDN, CDR2 FVKESK. This CDR3 is built from 13 residues. The CDR3 loop reads CASSQYTSGGYTF. CDR3 coding DNA: TGTGCCAGCAGCCAGTATACATCAGGGGGCTACACCTTC.

Here the CDR3 reads CASSGVTGSGNTIYF. The DNA of the CDR3 is TGTGCCAGCAGCGGAGTAACAGGGTCTGGAAACACCATATATTTT. V and J are TRBV2 and TRBJ1-3; D may be TRBD1 (6 bases). The CDR3 loop spans 15 amino acids. V lost 6 bases and J 1 base, leaving 13 bases between the germline ends. The germline CDR1 and CDR2 sequences are SNHLY and FYNNEI.

The gene calls are TRBV6-1 and TRBJ2-5; D gene unclear. The CDR3 is 14 amino acids. V was trimmed by 1 base and J by 2 bases, leaving 8 bases between them. The germline V gene has CDR1 MNHNS and CDR2 SASEGT. The CDR3 bases are TGTGCCAGCAGTGAAGTGGGCAGACAAGAGACCCAGTACTTC. Its translation: CASSEVGRQETQYF.

The chain joins TRBV7-2 to TRBJ2-3; a possible D gene is TRBD2 (5 bases). From germline, CDR1 is SGHTA and CDR2 FQGNSA. The length of the CDR3 is 15 residues. The ends were cut back, 1 base at V and 2 bases at J, with 10 bases in the middle. In DNA form, the CDR3 reads TGTGCCAGCAGCTTAGGGGGAGTCGACACAGATACGCAGTATTTT. Encoded protein: CASSLGGVDTDTQYF.

V usage is TRBV9 and J usage is TRBJ1-1, with 11 positions matching TRBD1. The V and J ends lost 4 bases and 7 bases, in that order; junction bases with no gene match: 12. CDR1 is SGDLS, CDR2 YYNGEE, per germline. The length of the CDR3 is 16 residues. CDR3 in DNA: TGTGCCAGCAGCCCCGACGGAGGACAGGGGGCGAGTGAAGCTTTCTTT. This sequence encodes CASSPDGGQGASEAFF.

Points on this clone: Other DNA sequences from this sample encode an identical CDR3 as well. V is TRBV19 and J is TRBJ1-1; maybe TRBD1 (6 bases). Germline V lookup: CDR1 LNHDA, CDR2 SQIVND (reference sequence). The CDR3 totals 14 residues. Trimming pared 1 base from V and 2 bases from J, leaving 8 bases between. The CDR3 loop is CASSIGTANTEAFF. CDR3 nucleotides: TGTGCCAGTAGTATAGGGACAGCAAACACTGAAGCTTTCTTT.

The chain links TRBV29-1 to TRBJ2-3, with a possible D match to TRBD2 (6 bases). Germline CDR1 reads SQVTM; CDR2 reads ANQGSEA. The CDR3 extends over 16 amino acids. The ends were cut back, 4 bases at V and 1 base at J, with 18 bases in the middle. CDR3 protein: CSVGAGSGAGTDTQYF. CDR3 nucleotide sequence: TGCAGCGTTGGAGCGGGCAGTGGGGCGGGCACAGATACGCAGTATTTT.

This clone was counted only a few times. The chain links TRBV19 to TRBJ1-5, with 9 bases aligning to TRBD1. The V and J ends lost 6 bases and 0 bases, in that order; junction bases with no gene match: 3. The CDR3 has 15 amino acids. CDR1 and CDR2 (germline): LNHDA, SQIVND (reference sequence). The CDR3 DNA is TGTGCCAGTAGCCGACAGGGGGATAGCAATCAGCCCCAGCATTTT. It translates to CASSRQGDSNQPQHF. Based on the CDR3 plus reference TRBV19 and TRBJ1-5, the full variable domain is DGGITQSPKYLFRKEGQNVTLSCEQNLNHDAMYWYRQDPGQGLRLIYYSQIVNDFQKGDIAEGYSVSREKKESFPLTVTSAQKNPTAFYLCASSRQGDSNQPQHFGDGTRLSIL.

This chain links TRBV28 with TRBJ1-2, with unresolved D. Trimming cost V 6 bases and J 0 bases, with 14 bases left between them. The CDR3 is 15 amino acids. Germline V gives CDR1 MDHEN, CDR2 SYDVKM. CDR3 sequence: CASSLEQPTNYGYTF. Here the CDR3 DNA reads TGTGCCAGCAGCCTGGAGCAGCCGACTAACTATGGCTACACCTTC.

The chain recombines TRBV11-2 with TRBJ1-1, with D maybe TRBD1 (6 bases). Trimming took 5 bases from V and 0 from J, leaving 22 bases between them. Germline CDR1 is SGHAT and CDR2 is FQNNGV. This CDR3 region has 18 residues. DNA for the CDR3: TGTGCCAGCAGCCCAAAGACAGGCCTGCTCCTCCTGAACACTGAAGCTTTCTTT. It codes for CASSPKTGLLLLNTEAFF.

The chain uses TRBV5-1 and TRBJ2-3; 7 bases are a match to TRBD1. This CDR3 is built from 15 residues. Germline V gene sequence: CDR1 SGHRS, CDR2 YFSETQ. The V segment lost 2 bases and the J segment 1 base; nucleotides outside the gene matches: 4. The CDR3 region has the DNA TGCGCCAGCAGCTTCGGACAGGCAGGCACAGATACGCAGTATTTT. Its translation: CASSFGQAGTDTQYF.

This clone was seen only once. This chain joins TRBV7-3 and TRBJ1-1, with a possible D match to TRBD1 (5 bases). The CDR3 consists of 14 residues. Trimming removed 2 bases at V and 1 base at J, with 8 bases between. CDR1 is SGHTA, CDR2 FQGTGA, per germline. The CDR3 DNA follows: TGTGCCAGCAGCTTACAGGGTGAGAACACTGAAGCTTTCTTT. It is translated as CASSLQGENTEAFF.

This clone was detected once. The CDR3 region is CASSLQITAVQETQYF. DNA for the CDR3: TGTGCCAGCAGCCTTCAAATCACCGCGGTTCAAGAGACCCAGTACTTC. The chain joins TRBV3-1 (or the pseudogene TRBV3-2) to TRBJ2-5; D is ambiguous. Per germline, CDR1 LGHDT and CDR2 YNNKEL (reference sequence). The V end lost 4 bases, the J end lost 2 bases, and 17 bases lay between the germline ends. The CDR3 consists of 16 residues.

The V and J genes are TRBV6-6 and TRBJ1-2; no firm D call. Germline V lookup: CDR1 MNHNY, CDR2 SVGAGI (reference sequence). The CDR3 sequence is 14 residues long. V dropped 2 bases and J dropped 5 bases, with 12 bases sitting between them. The chain's CDR3 is CASSYDRVGYGYTF. The CDR3 DNA follows: TGTGCCAGCAGTTACGACCGGGTTGGGTATGGCTACACCTTC.

The chain uses TRBV11-3 and TRBJ2-7, with D perhaps TRBD1 (6 bases). Trimming removed 2 bases at V and 4 bases at J, with 9 bases between. CDR1 is SGHNT and CDR2 is YENEEA in the germline V gene. The CDR3 is 13 residues long. This CDR3 reads CASSLSQGYEQYF. CDR3 DNA: TGTGCCAGCAGCTTAAGTCAGGGGTACGAGCAGTACTTC.

The chain links TRBV14 to TRBJ1-1; the D gene is possibly TRBD1 (5 bases). CDR1 is SGHDN and CDR2 is FVKESK in the germline V gene. This CDR3 is 15 amino acids long. The ends were cut back, 4 bases at V and 3 bases at J, with 15 bases in the middle. The DNA of the CDR3 is TGTGCCAGCAGCCTCGGGGGAGCACAGTACACTGAAGCTTTCTTT. Protein: CASSLGGAQYTEAFF.

The rearrangement joins TRBV7-2 to TRBJ2-1; 10 bases are shared with TRBD2. This CDR3 has 17 amino acids. V gave up 5 bases and J gave up 0 bases; unmatched junction bases: 7. The germline CDR1 and CDR2 sequences are SGHTA and FQGNSA. The CDR3 DNA follows: TGTGCCAGCAGCCTCGGGACTAGCGATAGCTCCTACAATGAGCAGTTCTTC. Its protein is CASSLGTSDSSYNEQFF.

V usage is TRBV29-1 and J usage is TRBJ2-3; 7 nucleotides agree with TRBD1. The CDR3 consists of 15 residues. Trimming removed 5 bases from V and 2 bases from J; junction bases left unmatched: 10. Germline CDR1 and CDR2: SQVTM and ANQGSEA. The CDR3 sequence is CSVNRDSHITDTQYF. DNA for the CDR3: TGCAGCGTTAACCGGGACAGCCATATCACAGATACGCAGTATTTT.

J is TRBJ1-1 and V is TRBV9; the match to TRBD1 covers 9 bases. V lost 4 bases and J lost 5; bases outside the gene matches: 12. Germline V gives CDR1 SGDLS, CDR2 YYNGEE. The CDR3 length is 16 residues. CDR3 sequence: CASSRDREWIGTEAFF. CDR3 DNA sequence: TGTGCCAGCAGCCGGGACAGGGAATGGATTGGGACTGAAGCTTTCTTT.